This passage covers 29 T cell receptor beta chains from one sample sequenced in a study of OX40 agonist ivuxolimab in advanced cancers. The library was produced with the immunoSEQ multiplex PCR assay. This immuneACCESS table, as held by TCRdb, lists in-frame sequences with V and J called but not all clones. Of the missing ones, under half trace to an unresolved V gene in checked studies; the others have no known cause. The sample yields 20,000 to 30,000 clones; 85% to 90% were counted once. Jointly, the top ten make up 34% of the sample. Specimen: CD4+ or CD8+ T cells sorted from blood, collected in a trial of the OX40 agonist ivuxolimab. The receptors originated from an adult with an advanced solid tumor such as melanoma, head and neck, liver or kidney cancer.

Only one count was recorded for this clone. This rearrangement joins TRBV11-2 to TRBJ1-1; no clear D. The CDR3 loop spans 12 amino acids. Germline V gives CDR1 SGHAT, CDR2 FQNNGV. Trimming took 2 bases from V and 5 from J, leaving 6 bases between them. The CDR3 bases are TGTGCCAGCAGCTTATTAGGGACTGAAGCTTTCTTT. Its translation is CASSLLGTEAFF. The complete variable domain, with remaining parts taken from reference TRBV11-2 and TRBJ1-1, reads EAGVAQSPRYKIIEKRQSVAFWCNPISGHATLYWYQQILGQGPKLLIQFQNNGVVDDSQLPKDRFSAERLKGVDSTLKIQPAKLEDSAVYLCASSLLGTEAFFGQGTRLTVV.

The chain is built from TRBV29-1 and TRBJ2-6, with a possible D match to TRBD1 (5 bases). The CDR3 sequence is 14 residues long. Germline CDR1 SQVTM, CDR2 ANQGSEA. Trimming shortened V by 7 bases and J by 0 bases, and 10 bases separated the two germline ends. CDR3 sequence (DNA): TGCAGCGCCGGTGGACACTCTGGGGCCAACGTCCTGACTTTC. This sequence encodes CSAGGHSGANVLTF.

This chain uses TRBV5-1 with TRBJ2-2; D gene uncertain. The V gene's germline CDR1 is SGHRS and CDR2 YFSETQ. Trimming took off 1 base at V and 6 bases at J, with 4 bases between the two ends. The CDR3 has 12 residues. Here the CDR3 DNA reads TGCGCCAGCAGCTTGCGTCCCGGGGAGCTGTTTTTT. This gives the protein CASSLRPGELFF.

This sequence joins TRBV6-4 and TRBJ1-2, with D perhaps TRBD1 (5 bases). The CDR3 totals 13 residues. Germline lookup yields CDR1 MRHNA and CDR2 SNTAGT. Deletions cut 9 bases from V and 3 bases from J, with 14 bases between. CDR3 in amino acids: CASHRSKDYGYTF. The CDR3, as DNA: TGTGCCAGTCACAGGAGCAAGGACTATGGCTACACCTTC.

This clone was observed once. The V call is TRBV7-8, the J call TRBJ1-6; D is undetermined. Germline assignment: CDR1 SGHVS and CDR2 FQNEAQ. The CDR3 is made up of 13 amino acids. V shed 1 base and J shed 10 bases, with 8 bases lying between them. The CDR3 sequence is CASSLVAGSPLHF. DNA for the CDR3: TGTGCCAGCAGCTTAGTAGCAGGATCACCCCTCCACTTT.

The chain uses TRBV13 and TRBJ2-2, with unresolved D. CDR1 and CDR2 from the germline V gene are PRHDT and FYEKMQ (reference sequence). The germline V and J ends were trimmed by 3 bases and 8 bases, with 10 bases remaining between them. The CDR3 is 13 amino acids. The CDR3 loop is CASSFTPTGELFF. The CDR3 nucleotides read TGTGCCAGCAGCTTCACCCCGACTGGGGAGCTGTTTTTT.

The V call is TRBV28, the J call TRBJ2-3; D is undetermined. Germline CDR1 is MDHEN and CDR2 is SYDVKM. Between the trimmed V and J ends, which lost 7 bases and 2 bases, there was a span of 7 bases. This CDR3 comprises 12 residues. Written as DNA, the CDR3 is TGTGCCAGCAAGGGATTCACAGATACGCAGTATTTT. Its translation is CASKGFTDTQYF.

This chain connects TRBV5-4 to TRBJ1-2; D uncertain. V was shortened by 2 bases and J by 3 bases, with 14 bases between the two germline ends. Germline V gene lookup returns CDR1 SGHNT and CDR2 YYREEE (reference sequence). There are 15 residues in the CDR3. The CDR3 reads CASSLYTLQDYGYTF. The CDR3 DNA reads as TGTGCCAGCAGCTTATATACACTCCAGGACTATGGCTACACCTTC.

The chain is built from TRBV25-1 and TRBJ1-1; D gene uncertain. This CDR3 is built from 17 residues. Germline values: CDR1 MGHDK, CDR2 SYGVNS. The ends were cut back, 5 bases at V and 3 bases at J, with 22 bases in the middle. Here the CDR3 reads CASSPTPTGVEDTEAFF. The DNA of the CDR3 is TGTGCCAGCAGTCCAACCCCCACGGGCGTGGAAGACACTGAAGCTTTCTTT.

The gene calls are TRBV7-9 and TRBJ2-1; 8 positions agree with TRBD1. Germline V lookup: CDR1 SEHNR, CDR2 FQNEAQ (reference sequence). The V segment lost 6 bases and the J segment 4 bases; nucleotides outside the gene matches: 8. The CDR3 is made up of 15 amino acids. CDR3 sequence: CASSLDRGFYNEQFF. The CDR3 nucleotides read TGTGCCAGCAGTCTCGACAGGGGATTTTACAATGAGCAGTTCTTC.

The CDR3 loop reads CASSRPGYYGYTF. As DNA, the CDR3 is TGTGCCAGCAGCCGACCGGGCTACTATGGCTACACCTTC. J is TRBJ1-2 and V is TRBV14; no reliable D call. The CDR3 spans 13 residues. Trimming took 4 bases from V and 3 from J, leaving 9 bases between them. The germline CDR1 and CDR2 sequences are SGHDN and FVKESK.

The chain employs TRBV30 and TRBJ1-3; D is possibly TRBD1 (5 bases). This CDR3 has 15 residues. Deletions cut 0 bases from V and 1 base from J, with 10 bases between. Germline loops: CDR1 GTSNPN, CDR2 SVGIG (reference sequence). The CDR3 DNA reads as TGTGCCTGGAGTGTTGGGGCAGGGTCTGGAAACACCATATATTTT. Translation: CAWSVGAGSGNTIYF.

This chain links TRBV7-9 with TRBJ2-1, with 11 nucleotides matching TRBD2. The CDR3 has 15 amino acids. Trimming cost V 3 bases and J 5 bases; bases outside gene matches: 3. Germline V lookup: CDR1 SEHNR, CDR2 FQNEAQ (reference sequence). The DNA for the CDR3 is TGTGCCAGCAGCTTTAGCGGGAGGGTCGACAATGAGCAGTTCTTC. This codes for CASSFSGRVDNEQFF.

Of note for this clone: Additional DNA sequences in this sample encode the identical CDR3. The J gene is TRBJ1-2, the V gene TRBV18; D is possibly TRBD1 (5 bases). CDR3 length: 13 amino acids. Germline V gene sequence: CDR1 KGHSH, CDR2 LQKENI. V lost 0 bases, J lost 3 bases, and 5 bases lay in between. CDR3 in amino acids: CASSPPGDYGYTF. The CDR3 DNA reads TGTGCCAGCTCACCACCGGGGGACTATGGCTACACCTTC.

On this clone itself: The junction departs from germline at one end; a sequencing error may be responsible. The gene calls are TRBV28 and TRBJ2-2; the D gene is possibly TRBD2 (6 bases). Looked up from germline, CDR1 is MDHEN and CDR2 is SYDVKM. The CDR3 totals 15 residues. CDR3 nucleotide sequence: TGTGCCAGCAGTCAAGAGCTAGCGAAAACCGGGGAGCTGTTTTTT. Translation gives CASSQELAKTGELFF.

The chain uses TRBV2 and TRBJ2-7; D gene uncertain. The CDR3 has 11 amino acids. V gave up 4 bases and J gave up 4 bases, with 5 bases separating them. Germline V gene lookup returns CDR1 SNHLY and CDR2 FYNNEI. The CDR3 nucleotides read TGTGCCAGCAGTGTAAGTTACGAGCAGTACTTC. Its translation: CASSVSYEQYF.

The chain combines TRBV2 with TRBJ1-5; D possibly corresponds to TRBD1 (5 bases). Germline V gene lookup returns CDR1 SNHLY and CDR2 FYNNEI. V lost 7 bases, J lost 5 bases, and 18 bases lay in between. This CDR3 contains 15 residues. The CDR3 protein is CASKALAQGDQPQHF. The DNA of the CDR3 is TGTGCCAGCAAAGCGCTCGCACAAGGGGATCAGCCCCAGCATTTT.

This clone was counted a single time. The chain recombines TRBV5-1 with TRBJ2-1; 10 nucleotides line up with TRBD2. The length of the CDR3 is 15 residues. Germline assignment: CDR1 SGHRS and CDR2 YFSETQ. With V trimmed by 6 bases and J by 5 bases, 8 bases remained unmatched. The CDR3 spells CASKLGTSVDNEQFF. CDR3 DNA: TGCGCCAGCAAGCTCGGGACTAGCGTAGACAATGAGCAGTTCTTC.

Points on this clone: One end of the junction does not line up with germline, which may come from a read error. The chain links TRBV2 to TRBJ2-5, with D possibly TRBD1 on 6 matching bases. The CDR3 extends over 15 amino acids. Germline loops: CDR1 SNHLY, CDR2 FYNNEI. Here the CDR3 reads CASSELDSLQDTQYF. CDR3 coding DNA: TGTGCCAGCAGTGAGTTGGACAGCCTTCAAGACACCCAGTACTTC.

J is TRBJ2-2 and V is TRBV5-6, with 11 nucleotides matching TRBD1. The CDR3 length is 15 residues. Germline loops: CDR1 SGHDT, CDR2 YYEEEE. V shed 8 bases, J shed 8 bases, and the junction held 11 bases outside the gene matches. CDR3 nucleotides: TGTGCCAGTCTACTCGGGACAGGGGGTGCTGGGGAGCTGTTTTTT. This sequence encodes CASLLGTGGAGELFF.

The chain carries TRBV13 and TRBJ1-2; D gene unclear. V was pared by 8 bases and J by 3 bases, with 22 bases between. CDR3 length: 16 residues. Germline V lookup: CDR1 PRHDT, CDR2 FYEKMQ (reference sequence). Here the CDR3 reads CASSDRASDFDYGYTF. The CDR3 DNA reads TGTGCCAGCTCCGACCGGGCCTCCGATTTCGACTATGGCTACACCTTC.

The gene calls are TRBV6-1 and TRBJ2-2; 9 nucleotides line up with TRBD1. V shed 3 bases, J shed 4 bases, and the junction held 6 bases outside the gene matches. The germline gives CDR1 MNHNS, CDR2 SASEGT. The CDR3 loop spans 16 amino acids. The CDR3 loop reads CASSDPGQGVTGELFF. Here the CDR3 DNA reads TGTGCCAGCAGTGATCCGGGACAGGGTGTCACCGGGGAGCTGTTTTTT.

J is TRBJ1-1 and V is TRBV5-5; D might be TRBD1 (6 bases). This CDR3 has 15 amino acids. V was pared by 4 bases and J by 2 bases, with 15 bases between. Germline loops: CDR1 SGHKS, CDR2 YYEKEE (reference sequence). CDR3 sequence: CASSPPGHLNTEAFF. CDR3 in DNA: TGTGCCAGCAGCCCACCGGGACATTTAAACACTGAAGCTTTCTTT.

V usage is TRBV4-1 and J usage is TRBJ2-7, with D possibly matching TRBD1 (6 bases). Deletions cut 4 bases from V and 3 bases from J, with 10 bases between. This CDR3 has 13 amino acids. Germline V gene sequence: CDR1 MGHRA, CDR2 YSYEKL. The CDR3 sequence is CASSPSGDYEQYF. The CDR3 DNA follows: TGCGCCAGCAGCCCTTCAGGGGACTACGAGCAGTACTTC.

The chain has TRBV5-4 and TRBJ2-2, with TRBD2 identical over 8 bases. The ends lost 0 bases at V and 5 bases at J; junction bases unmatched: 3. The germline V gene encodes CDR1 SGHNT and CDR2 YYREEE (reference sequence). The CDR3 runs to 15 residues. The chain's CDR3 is CASSLGLAGTGELFF. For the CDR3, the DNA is TGTGCCAGCAGCTTGGGATTAGCGGGGACCGGGGAGCTGTTTTTT.

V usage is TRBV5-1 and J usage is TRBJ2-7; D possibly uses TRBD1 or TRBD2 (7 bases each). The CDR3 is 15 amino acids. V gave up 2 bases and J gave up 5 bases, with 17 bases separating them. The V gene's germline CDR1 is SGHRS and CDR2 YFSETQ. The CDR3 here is CASSFQGGLNHEQYF. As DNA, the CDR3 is TGCGCCAGCAGCTTTCAGGGGGGACTAAACCACGAGCAGTACTTC.

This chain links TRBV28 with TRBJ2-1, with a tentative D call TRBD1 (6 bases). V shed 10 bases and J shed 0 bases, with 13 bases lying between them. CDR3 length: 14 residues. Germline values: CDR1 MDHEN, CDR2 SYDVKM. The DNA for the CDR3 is TGTGCCACGGACCGGGACAACTCCTACAATGAGCAGTTCTTC. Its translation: CATDRDNSYNEQFF.

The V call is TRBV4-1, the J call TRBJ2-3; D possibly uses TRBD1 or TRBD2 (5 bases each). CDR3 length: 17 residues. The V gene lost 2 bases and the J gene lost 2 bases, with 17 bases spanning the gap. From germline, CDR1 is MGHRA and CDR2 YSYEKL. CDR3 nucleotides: TGCGCCAGCAGCCAACCACCGGGACCGACGGTCACAGATACGCAGTATTTT. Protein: CASSQPPGPTVTDTQYF.

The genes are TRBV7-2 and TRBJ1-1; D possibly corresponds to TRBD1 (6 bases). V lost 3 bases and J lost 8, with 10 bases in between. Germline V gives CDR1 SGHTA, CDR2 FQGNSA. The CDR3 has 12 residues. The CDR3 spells CASSFWGLEAFF. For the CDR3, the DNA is TGTGCCAGCAGCTTTTGGGGGCTGGAAGCTTTCTTT.